This is a list of T cell receptor beta chains from one sample in a study of OX40 agonist ivuxolimab in advanced cancers. Assay used: immunoSEQ multiplex PCR; TCRdb lists only in-frame clones, some missing. Of about 63,000 clones in the sample, 65% to 85% were seen once. The input for sequencing was CD4+ or CD8+ T cells sorted from blood, taken in a trial of the OX40 agonist ivuxolimab. All receptors derive from an adult with an advanced solid tumor such as melanoma, head and neck, liver or kidney cancer. The CDR3 runs from the conserved cysteine through the conserved F or W. The D gene is left open where the match is weak. Clone size is not always given. Where it is, it says once, few, many or a class for expanded clones.

j_gene	len	abundance	v_gene	d_gene	CDR3nt	CDR3aa
TRBJ1-6	14	.	TRBV6-1	.	TGTGCCAGCAGTGGGGTAGGTGAGCATTCACCCCTCCACTTT	CASSGVGEHSPLHF
TRBJ1-1	14	few	TRBV9	.	TGTGCCAGCAGTCGTTTCACAGGGAACACTGAAGCTTTCTTT	CASSRFTGNTEAFF
TRBJ2-7	14	.	TRBV11-1	.	TGTGCCAGCAGCTTACATAACTTCGGGTACGAGCAGTACTTC	CASSLHNFGYEQYF
TRBJ2-7	13	.	TRBV5-6	.	TGTGCCAGCAGCTTTACGGGGACCTACGAGCAGTACTTC	CASSFTGTYEQYF
TRBJ1-5	14	once	TRBV6-5	.	TGTGCCAGCAGTTATCAAGGTGACAATCAGCCCCAGCATTTT	CASSYQGDNQPQHF
TRBJ1-1	17	.	TRBV5-8	TRBD1	TGTGCCAGCAGACTCCCCTGGGGACAGGGGGGGGACACTGAAGCTTTCTTT	CASRLPWGQGGDTEAFF
TRBJ1-5	13	.	TRBV30	.	TGTGCCTGGAGGGGGGGGCCCGGGCAGCCCCAGCATTTT	CAWRGGPGQPQHF
TRBJ1-2	13	.	TRBV14	.	TGTGCCAGCAGCCTACTACTGGGGCATGGCTACACCTTC	CASSLLLGHGYTF
TRBJ1-5	14	.	TRBV28	.	TGTGCCAGCAGTTTGACGGCCCTCAATCAGCCCCAGCATTTT	CASSLTALNQPQHF
TRBJ1-2	14	.	TRBV6-5	TRBD1	TGTGCCAGCAGGGGGCCGGGACAGAACTATGGCTACACCTTC	CASRGPGQNYGYTF
TRBJ2-1	12	.	TRBV4-2	.	TGTGCCAGCAGCCAAGATGCCCATGAGCAGTTCTTC	CASSQDAHEQFF
TRBJ1-3	13	.	TRBV14	.	TGTGCCAGCAGCCACCGCAGGGGCGACACCATATATTTT	CASSHRRGDTIYF
TRBJ2-7	14	.	TRBV19	.	TGTGCCAGTAGTATAGATACAGGGTTCTCAGGGCAGTACTTC	CASSIDTGFSGQYF
TRBJ2-5	17	once	TRBV6-1	TRBD2	TGTGCCAGCAGTGGTCGACTAGCGGGGCTGTACCAAGAGACCCAGTACTTC	CASSGRLAGLYQETQYF
TRBJ2-7	17	once	TRBV4-2	TRBD1	TGTGCCAGCAGCCAAGTTAAGGGACAGGGAAGCTCCTACGAGCAGTACTTC	CASSQVKGQGSSYEQYF
TRBJ2-3	14	.	TRBV9	.	TGTGCCAGCTCCCCAGGGGGGTTCACAGATACGCAGTATTTT	CASSPGGFTDTQYF
TRBJ1-1	13	.	TRBV19	TRBD1	TGTGCCAGTAGCCCTCGGACAGGGGGTAAAGCTTTCTTT	CASSPRTGGKAFF
TRBJ2-7	13	.	TRBV6-1	.	TGTGCCAGCAGTGAGACGGATTTCTACGAGCAGTACTTC	CASSETDFYEQYF
TRBJ2-3	13	.	TRBV7-8	TRBD1	TGTGCTGCGGGGACAGGTAGCACAGATACGCAGTATTTT	CAAGTGSTDTQYF
TRBJ1-1	11	.	TRBV20-1	.	TGCAGTGCTAGAAAAGGGACTGAAGCTTTCTTT	CSARKGTEAFF
TRBJ1-1	16	.	TRBV19	TRBD1	TGTGCCAGTAGTTCAGGGATTGGACAGGGAGTCACTGAAGCTTTCTTT	CASSSGIGQGVTEAFF
TRBJ1-4	14	.	TRBV25-1	.	TGTGCCAGCAGTGATTCTGGGGGAGCTGAAAAACTGTTTTTT	CASSDSGGAEKLFF
TRBJ2-1	14	once	TRBV5-1	.	TGCGCCAGCAGCTTCTGGGGGCAGGGCAATGAGCAGTTCTTC	CASSFWGQGNEQFF
TRBJ2-7	14	.	TRBV5-6	.	TGTGCCAGCAGTCATCCCCCCGTGGGCTACGAGCAGTACTTC	CASSHPPVGYEQYF
TRBJ2-5	15	.	TRBV18	.	TGTGCCAGTGTTCCCGGAGCCCCCAAAAAGGAGACCCAGTACTTC	CASVPGAPKKETQYF
TRBJ2-3	11	.	TRBV29-1	.	TGCAGCGTTGTCGCGGTGGATACGCAGTATTTT	CSVVAVDTQYF
TRBJ2-1	11	.	TRBV30	.	TGTGCCTGGAGTCCTCTAAGCCGGCAGTTCTTC	CAWSPLSRQFF
TRBJ1-1	15	once	TRBV7-6	.	TGTGCCAGCAGCAAAGTGGGGGGGGGCGATACTGAAGCTTTCTTT	CASSKVGGGDTEAFF
TRBJ2-2	14	.	TRBV6-4	.	TGTGCCAGCAGTCCGGCAGGGAATACCGGGGAGCTGTTTTTT	CASSPAGNTGELFF
TRBJ1-1	15	medium-sized	TRBV15	.	TGTGCCACCAGCCCTATGGCGAGGGGGTCCACTGAAGCTTTCTTT	CATSPMARGSTEAFF
TRBJ1-1	15	.	TRBV7-8	TRBD1	TGTGCCAGCAGCGAGAGACAGGGGATGAACACTGAAGCTTTCTTT	CASSERQGMNTEAFF
TRBJ1-2	14	.	TRBV6-1	.	TGTGCCAGCAGCTTCGACAGGTGGGTCGAAGGCTACACCTTC	CASSFDRWVEGYTF
TRBJ1-4	15	.	TRBV15	.	TGTGCCACCAGCAGAGTTAAGGGAGCTAATGAAAAACTGTTTTTT	CATSRVKGANEKLFF
TRBJ1-2	16	.	TRBV6-1	TRBD1	TGTGCCAGCAGTGCACCGGGACAGGCTAGCATCTATGGCTACACCTTC	CASSAPGQASIYGYTF